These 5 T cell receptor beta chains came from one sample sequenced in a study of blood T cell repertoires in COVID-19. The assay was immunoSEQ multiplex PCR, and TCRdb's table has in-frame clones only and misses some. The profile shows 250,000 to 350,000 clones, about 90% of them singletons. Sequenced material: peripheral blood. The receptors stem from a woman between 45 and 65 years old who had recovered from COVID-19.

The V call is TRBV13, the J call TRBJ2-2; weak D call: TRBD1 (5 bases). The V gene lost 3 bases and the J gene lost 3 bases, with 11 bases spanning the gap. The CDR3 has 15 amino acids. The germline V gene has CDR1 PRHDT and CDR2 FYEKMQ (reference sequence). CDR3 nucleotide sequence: TGTGCCAGCAGCTTTTCGACAGTTTACACCGGGGAGCTGTTTTTT. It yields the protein CASSFSTVYTGELFF.

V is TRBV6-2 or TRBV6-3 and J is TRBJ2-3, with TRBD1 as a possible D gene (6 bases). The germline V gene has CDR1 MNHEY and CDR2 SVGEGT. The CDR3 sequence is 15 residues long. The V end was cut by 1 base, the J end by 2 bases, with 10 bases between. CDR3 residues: CASSYYQGNTDTQYF. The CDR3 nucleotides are TGTGCCAGCAGTTACTACCAGGGGAACACAGATACGCAGTATTTT.

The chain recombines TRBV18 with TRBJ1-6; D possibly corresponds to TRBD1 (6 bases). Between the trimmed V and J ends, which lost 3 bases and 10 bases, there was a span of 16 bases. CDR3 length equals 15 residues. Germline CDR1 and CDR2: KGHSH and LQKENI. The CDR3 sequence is CASSPLAGARSPLHF. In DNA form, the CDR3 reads TGTGCCAGCTCACCCCTGGCAGGGGCGCGCTCACCCCTCCACTTT.

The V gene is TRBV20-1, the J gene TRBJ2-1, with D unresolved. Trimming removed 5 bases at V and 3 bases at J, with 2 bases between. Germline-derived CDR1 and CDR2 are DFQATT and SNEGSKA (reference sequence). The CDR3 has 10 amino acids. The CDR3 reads CSAYYNEQFF. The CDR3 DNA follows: TGCAGTGCTTACTACAATGAGCAGTTCTTC.

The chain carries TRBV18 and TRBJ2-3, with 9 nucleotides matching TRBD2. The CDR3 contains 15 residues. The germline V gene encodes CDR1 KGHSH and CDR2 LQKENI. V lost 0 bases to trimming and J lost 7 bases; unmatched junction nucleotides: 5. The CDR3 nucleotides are TGTGCCAGCTCACCACCTAGCGGGGGCCGCTATACGCAGTATTTT. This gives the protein CASSPPSGGRYTQYF. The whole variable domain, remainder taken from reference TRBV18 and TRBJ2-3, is NAGVMQNPRHLVRRRGQEARLRCSPMKGHSHVYWYRQLPEEGLKFMVYLQKENIIDESGMPKERFSAEFPKEGPSILRIQQVVRGDSAAYFCASSPPSGGRYTQYFGPGTRLTVL.